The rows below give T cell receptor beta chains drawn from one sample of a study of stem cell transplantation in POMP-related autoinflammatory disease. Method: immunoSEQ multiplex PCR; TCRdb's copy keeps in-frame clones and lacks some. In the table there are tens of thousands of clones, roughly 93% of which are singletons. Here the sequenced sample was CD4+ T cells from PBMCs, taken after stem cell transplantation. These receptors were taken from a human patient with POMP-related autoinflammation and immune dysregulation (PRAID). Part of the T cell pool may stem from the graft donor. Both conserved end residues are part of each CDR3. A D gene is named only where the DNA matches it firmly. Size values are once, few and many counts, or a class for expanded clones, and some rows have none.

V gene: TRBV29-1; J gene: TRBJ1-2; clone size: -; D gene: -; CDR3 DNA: TGCAGCGTTGTCGACAGGAACTATGGCTACACCTTC; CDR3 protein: CSVVDRNYGYTF
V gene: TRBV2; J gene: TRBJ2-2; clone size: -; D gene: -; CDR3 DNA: TGTGCCAGCAGTGAATTAAGGACAGATATAACCGGGGAGCTGTTTTTT; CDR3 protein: CASSELRTDITGELFF
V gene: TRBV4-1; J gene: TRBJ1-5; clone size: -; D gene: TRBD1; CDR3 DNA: TGCGCCAGCAGCCAGAAGACAGGGTATAGCAATCAGCCCCAGCATTTT; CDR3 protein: CASSQKTGYSNQPQHF
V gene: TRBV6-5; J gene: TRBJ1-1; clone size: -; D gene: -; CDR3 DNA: TGTGCCAGCAGTTACGCGGGACGGAAGAACACTGAAGCTTTCTTT; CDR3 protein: CASSYAGRKNTEAFF
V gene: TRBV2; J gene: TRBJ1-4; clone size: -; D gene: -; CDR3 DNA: TGTGCCAGCAGTGATAGTCCGACCAGAAGGATTGAAAAACTGTTTTTT; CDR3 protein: CASSDSPTRRIEKLFF
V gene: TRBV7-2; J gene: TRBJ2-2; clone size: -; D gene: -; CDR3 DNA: TGTGCCAGCAGCTTATTACCCACCGGGGAGCTGTTTTTT; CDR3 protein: CASSLLPTGELFF
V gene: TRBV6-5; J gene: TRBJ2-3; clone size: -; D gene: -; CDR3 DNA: TGTGCCAGCAGTTACGGGCAGGGCGTCAGCACAGATACGCAGTATTTT; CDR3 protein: CASSYGQGVSTDTQYF
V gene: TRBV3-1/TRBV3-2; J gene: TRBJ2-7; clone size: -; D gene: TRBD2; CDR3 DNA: TGTGCCAGCAGCCAAGAAGGGAGGGGCGAGCAGTACTTC; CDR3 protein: CASSQEGRGEQYF
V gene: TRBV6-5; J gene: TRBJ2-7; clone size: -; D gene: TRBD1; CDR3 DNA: TGTGCCAGCAGTAATGACAGGGGAACCCTCTACGAGCAGTACTTC; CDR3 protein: CASSNDRGTLYEQYF
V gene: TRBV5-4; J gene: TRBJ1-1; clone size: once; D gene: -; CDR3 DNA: TGTGCCAGCACGGGCGGGGTAGACAGGAACACTGAAGCTTTCTTT; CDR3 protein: CASTGGVDRNTEAFF
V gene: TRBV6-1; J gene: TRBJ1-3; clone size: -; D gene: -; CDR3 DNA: TGTGCCAGCAGTGAGTTTCGGAGCTCTGGAAACACCATATATTTT; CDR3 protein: CASSEFRSSGNTIYF
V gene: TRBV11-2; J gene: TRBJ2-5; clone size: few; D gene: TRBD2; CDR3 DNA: TGTGCCAGCAGCCAACTGAGCGGGATGGAGACCCAGTACTTC; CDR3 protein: CASSQLSGMETQYF
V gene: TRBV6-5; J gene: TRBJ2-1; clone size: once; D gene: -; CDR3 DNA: TGTGCCAGCAGAGTTACCGGGACGGACAATGAGCAGTTCTTC; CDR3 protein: CASRVTGTDNEQFF
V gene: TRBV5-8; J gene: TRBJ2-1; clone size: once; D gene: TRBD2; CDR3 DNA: TGTGCCAGCAGCCGGGGAGGGGTTGAGCAGTTCTTC; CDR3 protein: CASSRGGVEQFF
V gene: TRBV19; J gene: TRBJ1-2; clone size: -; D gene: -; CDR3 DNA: TGCGCCAGTATGGGATTTAACGTGTATGGCTACACCTTC; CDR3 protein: CASMGFNVYGYTF
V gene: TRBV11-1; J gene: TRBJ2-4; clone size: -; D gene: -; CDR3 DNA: TGTGCCAGCAGAGAGGCAACCGGGGGAGAAGACATTCAGTACTTC; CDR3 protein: CASREATGGEDIQYF
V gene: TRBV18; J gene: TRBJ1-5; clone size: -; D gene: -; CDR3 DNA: TGTGCCAGCTCACTTCACAGGGATGGCAATCAGCCCCAGCATTTT; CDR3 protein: CASSLHRDGNQPQHF
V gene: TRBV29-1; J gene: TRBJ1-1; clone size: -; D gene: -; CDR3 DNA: TGCAGCGTTGGGGCAGGTAACACTGAAGCTTTCTTT; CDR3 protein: CSVGAGNTEAFF
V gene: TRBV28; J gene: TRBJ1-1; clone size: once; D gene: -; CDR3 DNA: TGTGCCAGCAGTTTAGGGCAGAACACTGAAGCTTTCTTT; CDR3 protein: CASSLGQNTEAFF
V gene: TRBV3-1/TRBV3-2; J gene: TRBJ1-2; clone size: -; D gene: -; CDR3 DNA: TGTGCCAGCAGCCAAACCCCAGGGTTTGGCTACACCTTC; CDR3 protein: CASSQTPGFGYTF
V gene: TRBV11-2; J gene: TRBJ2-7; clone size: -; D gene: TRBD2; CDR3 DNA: TGTGCCAGCAGCTTAAGGCTAGCGGGAGGGCCAATCGAGCAGTACTTC; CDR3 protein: CASSLRLAGGPIEQYF
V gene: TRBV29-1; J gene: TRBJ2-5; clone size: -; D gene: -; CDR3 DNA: TGCAGCGTAACCCCGAAGGGGGACCAGTACTTC; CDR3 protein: CSVTPKGDQYF
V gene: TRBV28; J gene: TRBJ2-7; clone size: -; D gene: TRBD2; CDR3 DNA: TGTGCCAGCAGAGGACTAGCGAGCGAGCAGTACTTC; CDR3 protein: CASRGLASEQYF
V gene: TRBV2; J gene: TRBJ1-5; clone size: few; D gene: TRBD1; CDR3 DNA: TGTGCCAGCAGTGAAGACAGGGGAATAGTTAGCAATCAGCCCCAGCATTTT; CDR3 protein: CASSEDRGIVSNQPQHF
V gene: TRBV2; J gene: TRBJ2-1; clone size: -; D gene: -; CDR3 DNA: TGTGCCAGCAGTGATCTCCATAATGAGCAGTTCTTC; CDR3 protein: CASSDLHNEQFF
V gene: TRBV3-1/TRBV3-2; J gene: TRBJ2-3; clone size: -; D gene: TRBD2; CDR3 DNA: TGTGCCAGCAGCCAAGAAGCTAGCGGGACTCCCTTAAGCACAGATACGCAGTATTTT; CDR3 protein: CASSQEASGTPLSTDTQYF
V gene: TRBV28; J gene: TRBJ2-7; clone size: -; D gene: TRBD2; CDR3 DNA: TGTGCCAGTAGGACTAGCGGGAGCTCCTACGAGCAGTACTTC; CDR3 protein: CASRTSGSSYEQYF
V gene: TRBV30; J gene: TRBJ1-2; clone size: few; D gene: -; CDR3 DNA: TGTGCCTGGACAGGGAAGGGACGGGAAAGCAACTATGGCTACACCTTC; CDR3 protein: CAWTGKGRESNYGYTF
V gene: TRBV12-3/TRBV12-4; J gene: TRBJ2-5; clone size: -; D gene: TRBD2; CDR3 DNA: TGTGCCAGCAGTTTAGGGACTAGAGAGACCCAGTACTTC; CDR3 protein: CASSLGTRETQYF
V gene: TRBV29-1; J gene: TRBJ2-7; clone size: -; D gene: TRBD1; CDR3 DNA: TGCAGCGTGGTAGGACAGGGGGCGAGTCACGAGCAGTACTTC; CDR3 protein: CSVVGQGASHEQYF
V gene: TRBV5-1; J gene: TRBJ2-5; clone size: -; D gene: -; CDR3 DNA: TGCGCCAGCAGCTTGCGACAGCAAGAGACCCAGTACTTC; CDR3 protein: CASSLRQQETQYF
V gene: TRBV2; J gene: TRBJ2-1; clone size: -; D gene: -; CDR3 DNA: TGTGCCAGCAGTCCAGGATACAATGAGCAGTTCTTC; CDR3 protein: CASSPGYNEQFF
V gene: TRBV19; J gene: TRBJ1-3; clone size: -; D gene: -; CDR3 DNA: TGTGCCAGTAGTAACAGGCGCTCTGGAAACACCATATATTTT; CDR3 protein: CASSNRRSGNTIYF
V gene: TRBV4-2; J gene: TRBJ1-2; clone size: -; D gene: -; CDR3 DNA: TGTGCCAGCAGCCAAGATATCGGCGGACGCTATGGCTACACCTTC; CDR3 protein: CASSQDIGGRYGYTF
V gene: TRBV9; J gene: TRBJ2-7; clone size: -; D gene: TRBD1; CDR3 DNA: TGTGCCAGCAGCGTCTTGGACAGGGGCGAGCAGTACTTC; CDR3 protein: CASSVLDRGEQYF
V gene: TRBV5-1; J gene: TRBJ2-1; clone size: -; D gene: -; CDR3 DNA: TGCGCCAGCAGCTGGCGAGTGGCCTACAATGAGCAGTTCTTC; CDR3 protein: CASSWRVAYNEQFF
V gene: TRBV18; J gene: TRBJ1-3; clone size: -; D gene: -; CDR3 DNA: TGTGCCAGCTCACGTATCTCCGGGACCACAGGAAACACCATATATTTT; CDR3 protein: CASSRISGTTGNTIYF
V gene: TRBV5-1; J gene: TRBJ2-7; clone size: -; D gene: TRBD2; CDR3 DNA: TGCGCCAGCAGCTTGGGTACTAGCGGGTACGAGCAGTACTTC; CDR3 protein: CASSLGTSGYEQYF
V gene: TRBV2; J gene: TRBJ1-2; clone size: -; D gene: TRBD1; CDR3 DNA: TGTGCCAGCAGTCTGGAGGGGGCGAATGGCTACACCTTC; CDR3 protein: CASSLEGANGYTF
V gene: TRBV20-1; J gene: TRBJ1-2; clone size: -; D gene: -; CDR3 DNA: TGCAATGCTAGCGGGAACTATGGCTACACCTTC; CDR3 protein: CNASGNYGYTF
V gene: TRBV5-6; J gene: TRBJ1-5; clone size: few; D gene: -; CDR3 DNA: TGTGCCAGCACCCAGGGAAAAAATCAGCCCCAGCATTTT; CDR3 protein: CASTQGKNQPQHF
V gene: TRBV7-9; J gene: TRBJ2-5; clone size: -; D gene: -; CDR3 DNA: TGTGCCAGCAGCTTCGGGACGTCGGAAGTGGAGACCCAGTACTTC; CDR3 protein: CASSFGTSEVETQYF
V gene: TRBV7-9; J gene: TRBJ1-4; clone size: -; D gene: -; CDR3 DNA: TGTGCCAGCAGCTCACAGGGTGGAGGTGAAAAACTGTTTTTT; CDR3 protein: CASSSQGGGEKLFF
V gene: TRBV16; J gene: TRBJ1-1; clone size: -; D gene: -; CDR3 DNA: TGTGCCAGCAGCCAAAAGGAATTATGGACTGAAGCTTTCTTT; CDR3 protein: CASSQKELWTEAFF
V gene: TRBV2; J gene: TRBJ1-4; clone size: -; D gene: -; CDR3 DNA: TGTGCCGGGCGGGGAGTTTCAACTAATGAAAAACTGTTTTTT; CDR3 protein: CAGRGVSTNEKLFF
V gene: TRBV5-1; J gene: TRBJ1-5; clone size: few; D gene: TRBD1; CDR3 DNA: TGCGCCAGCAGCTTAGGGGACAGGAGCGATAGCAATCAGCCCCAGCATTTT; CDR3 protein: CASSLGDRSDSNQPQHF
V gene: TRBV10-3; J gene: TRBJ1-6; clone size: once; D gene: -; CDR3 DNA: TGTGCCATCAGTGGGCCAGGTGGATCACCCCTCCACTTT; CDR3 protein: CAISGPGGSPLHF
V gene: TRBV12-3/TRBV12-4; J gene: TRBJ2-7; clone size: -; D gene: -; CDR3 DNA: TGTGCCAGCAGTTTTACGGACTCCTACGAGCAGTACTTC; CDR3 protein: CASSFTDSYEQYF
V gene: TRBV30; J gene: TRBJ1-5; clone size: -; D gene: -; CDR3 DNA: TGTGCCTGGAGTGTAAGGGACAATCAGCCCCAGCATTTT; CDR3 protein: CAWSVRDNQPQHF
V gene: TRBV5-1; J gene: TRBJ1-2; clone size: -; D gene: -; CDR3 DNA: TGCGCCAGCAGCTTAACACCCGAGGCGGATGGCTACACCTTC; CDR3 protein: CASSLTPEADGYTF
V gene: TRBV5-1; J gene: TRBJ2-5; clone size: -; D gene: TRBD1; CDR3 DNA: TGCGCCAGCAGCTCCTCGACAGGGGAAGAGACCCAGTACTTC; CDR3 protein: CASSSSTGEETQYF
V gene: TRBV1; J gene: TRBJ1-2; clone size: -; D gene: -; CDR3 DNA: TGCACCAGCAGCACCGACAGGGACTATGGCTACACCTTC; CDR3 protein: CTSSTDRDYGYTF